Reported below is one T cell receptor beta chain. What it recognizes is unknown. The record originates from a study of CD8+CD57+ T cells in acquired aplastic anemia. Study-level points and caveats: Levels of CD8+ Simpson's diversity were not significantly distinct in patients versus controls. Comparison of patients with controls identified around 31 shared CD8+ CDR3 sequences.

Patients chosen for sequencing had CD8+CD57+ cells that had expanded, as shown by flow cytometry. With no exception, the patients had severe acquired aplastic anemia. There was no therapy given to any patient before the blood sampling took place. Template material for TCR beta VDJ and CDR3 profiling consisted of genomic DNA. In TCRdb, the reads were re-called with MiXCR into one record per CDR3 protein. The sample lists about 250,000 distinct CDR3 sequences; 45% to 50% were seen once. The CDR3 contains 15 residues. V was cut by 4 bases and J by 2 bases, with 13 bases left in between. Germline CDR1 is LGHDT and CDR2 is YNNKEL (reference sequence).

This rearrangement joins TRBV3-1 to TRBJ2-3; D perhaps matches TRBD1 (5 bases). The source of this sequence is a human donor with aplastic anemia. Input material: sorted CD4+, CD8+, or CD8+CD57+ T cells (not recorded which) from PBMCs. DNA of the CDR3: TGTGCCAGCAGCCCTTCCTTAGGGGACACAGATACGCAGTATTTT. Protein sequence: CASSPSLGDTDTQYF.